The next 13 T cell receptor beta chains were all read from a single sample in a study of T-cell memory formation after mild COVID-19. TCRdb called the 5' RACE reads again in MiXCR, with one record for every CDR3 protein. The table lists about 340,000 distinct CDR3 sequences, around 13% of them singletons. The material sequenced was PBMCs or a T cell subset sorted from them (not recorded which). These receptors all stem from a man between 18 and 29 years old who had mild COVID-19 (a few samples of this study predate the infection). Cell type and time point are not known.

In this sample, this clonotype turned up many times. The rearrangement links TRBV7-6 to TRBJ2-6, with D maybe TRBD1 (6 bases). With 0 bases removed from V and 0 bases from J, the gap between germline ends came to 12 bases. Germline V gene sequence: CDR1 SGHVS, CDR2 FNYEAQ. This CDR3 comprises 18 residues. The CDR3 reads CASSLAVGQYSGANVLTF. The CDR3 DNA reads TGTGCCAGCAGCTTAGCTGTTGGACAGTACTCTGGGGCCAACGTCCTGACTTTC.

This clonotype showed up just a few times. V and J are TRBV5-1 and TRBJ2-3; possibly TRBD1 or TRBD2 for D (6 bases each). There are 16 residues in the CDR3. In germline, CDR1 is SGHRS, CDR2 YFSETQ. Trimming cost V 0 bases and J 4 bases, with 15 bases left between them. The CDR3 sequence: CASSLAGARVSDTQYF. CDR3 nucleotide sequence: TGCGCCAGCAGCTTGGCGGGGGCGCGAGTTTCAGATACGCAGTATTTT.

This clonotype was counted between two and nine times. CDR3 loop: CASSHPAGLAGESHEQFF. The CDR3 coding sequence is TGTGCCAGCAGCCACCCCGCGGGACTAGCGGGGGAGTCTCATGAGCAGTTCTTC. V usage is TRBV7-2 and J usage is TRBJ2-1; TRBD2 agrees at 14 bases. The CDR3 sequence is 18 residues long. Trimming cost V 5 bases and J 8 bases; bases outside gene matches: 14. Looked up from germline, CDR1 is SGHTA and CDR2 is FQGNSA. The full variable domain, in which reference TRBV7-2 and TRBJ2-1 provide the parts outside the CDR3, is GAGVSQSPSNKVTEKGKDVELRCDPISGHTALYWYRQSLGQGLEFLIYFQGNSAPDKSGLPSDRFSAERTGGSVSTLTIQRTQQEDSAVYLCASSHPAGLAGESHEQFFGPGTRLTVL.

This clonotype was seen only a few times. The V and J genes are TRBV7-3 and TRBJ2-2; no clear D. The V end lost 1 base, the J end lost 6 bases, and 6 bases lay between the germline ends. CDR1 is SGHTA and CDR2 is FQGTGA in the germline V gene. CDR3 length: 13 amino acids. CDR3 residues: CASSLMYPGELFF. In DNA, the CDR3 is TGTGCCAGCAGCTTAATGTACCCCGGGGAGCTGTTTTTT.

This clonotype came up a few times. V gene TRBV7-9 combines with J gene TRBJ1-1; 7 bases agree with TRBD1. The CDR3 runs to 14 residues. The V gene end was trimmed by 5 bases and the J gene end by 4 bases; junction bases not matched to a gene: 7. Looked up from germline, CDR1 is SEHNR and CDR2 is FQNEAQ (reference sequence). The CDR3 reads CASSVTTGPTEAFF. CDR3 in DNA: TGTGCCAGCAGCGTAACGACAGGGCCCACTGAAGCTTTCTTT.

The gene calls are TRBV10-2 and TRBJ1-2, with D uncertain. Per germline, CDR1 WSHSY and CDR2 SAAADI. The length of the CDR3 is 16 residues. V was cut by 3 bases and J by 7 bases, with 21 bases left in between. CDR3 sequence: CASSDPTPAGRSGYTF. The CDR3 DNA reads as TGCGCCAGCAGTGACCCTACCCCGGCGGGGAGAAGTGGCTACACCTTC.

The chain combines TRBV20-1 with TRBJ2-6; D may be TRBD2 (5 bases). CDR1 is DFQATT, CDR2 SNEGSKA, per germline (reference sequence). The CDR3 has 15 amino acids. The V end was cut by 2 bases, the J end by 4 bases, with 12 bases between. CDR3 region: CSARTRRSGANVLTF. Here the CDR3 DNA reads TGCAGTGCTAGAACCAGGAGGTCCGGGGCCAACGTCCTGACTTTC.

This clonotype turned up a few times. This chain uses TRBV12-3 or TRBV12-4 with TRBJ1-1, with D tentatively TRBD1 (5 bases). Trimming removed 7 bases at V and 0 bases at J, with 12 bases between. The CDR3 has 14 amino acids. CDR3 DNA sequence: TGTGCCAGCAATACCAGGGACGTGAACACTGAAGCTTTCTTT. Its translation: CASNTRDVNTEAFF.

The sample holds a few counts of this clonotype. The V gene is TRBV9, the J gene TRBJ1-2; the match to TRBD1 covers 7 bases. Germline assignment: CDR1 SGDLS and CDR2 YYNGEE. The CDR3 length is 12 residues. V was clipped by 3 bases and J by 6 bases; unmatched bases: 2. CDR3 amino acids: CASSATGNGYTF. The CDR3 region has the DNA TGTGCCAGCAGCGCGACAGGGAATGGCTACACCTTC.

Of note for this clonotype: At one end the junction does not follow the germline gene, possibly because of a read error. The V call is TRBV6-5, the J call TRBJ2-2; TRBD2 aligns across 9 bases. This CDR3 has 17 amino acids. CDR1 and CDR2 (germline): MNHEY, SVGAGI. CDR3 nucleotides: TGTGCCAGCAGTTACTCTAGCGGGGGACGGAACGCCGGGGAGCTGTTTTTT. Translating it yields CASSYSSGGRNAGELFF.

The J gene is TRBJ1-1, the V gene TRBV12-3 or TRBV12-4, with D possibly matching TRBD1 (5 bases). The CDR3 is made up of 16 amino acids. Trimming pared 5 bases from V and 0 bases from J, leaving 16 bases between. DNA of the CDR3: TGTGCCAGCAGTCCCCGGGGGACGTCGGTGAACACTGAAGCTTTCTTT. Amino acid sequence: CASSPRGTSVNTEAFF.

This chain uses TRBV3-1 with TRBJ1-6; 9 bases are a match to TRBD1. The ends lost 3 bases at V and 6 bases at J; junction bases unmatched: 6. Germline V gives CDR1 LGHDT, CDR2 YNNKEL (reference sequence). The CDR3 spans 16 residues. The CDR3 here is CASSQGQGGFNSPLHF. Here the CDR3 DNA reads TGTGCCAGCAGCCAGGGACAGGGAGGTTTTAATTCACCCCTCCACTTT.

This clonotype occurred a few times. V usage is TRBV12-3 or TRBV12-4 and J usage is TRBJ1-4, with a weak D call TRBD1 (6 bases). The CDR3 contains 14 residues. V was clipped by 5 bases and J by 5 bases, with 12 bases between them. The CDR3 DNA reads as TGTGCCAGCAGTGCGAACGACAGGAATGAAAAACTGTTTTTT. Translation: CASSANDRNEKLFF.